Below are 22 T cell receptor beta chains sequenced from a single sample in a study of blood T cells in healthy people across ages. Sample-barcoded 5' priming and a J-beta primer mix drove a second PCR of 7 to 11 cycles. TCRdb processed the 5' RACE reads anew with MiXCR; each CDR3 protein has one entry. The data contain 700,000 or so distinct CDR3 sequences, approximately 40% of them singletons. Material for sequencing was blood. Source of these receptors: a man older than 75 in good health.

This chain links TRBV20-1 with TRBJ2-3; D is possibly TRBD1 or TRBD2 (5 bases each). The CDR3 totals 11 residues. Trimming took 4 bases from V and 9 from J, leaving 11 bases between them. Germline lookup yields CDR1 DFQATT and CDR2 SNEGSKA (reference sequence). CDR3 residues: CSATHRDTQYF. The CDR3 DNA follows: TGCAGTGCTACCCATAGGGACACGCAGTATTTT.

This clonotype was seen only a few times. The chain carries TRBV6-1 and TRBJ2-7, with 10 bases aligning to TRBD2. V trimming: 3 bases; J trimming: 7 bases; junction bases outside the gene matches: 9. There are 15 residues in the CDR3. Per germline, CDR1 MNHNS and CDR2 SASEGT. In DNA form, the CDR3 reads TGTGCCAGCAGTGATGGGCTAGCGGGAGTCGGTGAGCAGTACTTC. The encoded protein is CASSDGLAGVGEQYF.

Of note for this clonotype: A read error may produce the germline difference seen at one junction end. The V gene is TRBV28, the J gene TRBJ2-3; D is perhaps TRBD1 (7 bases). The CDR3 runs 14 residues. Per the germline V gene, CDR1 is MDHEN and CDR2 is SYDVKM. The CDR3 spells CASRLSSGGDTQYF. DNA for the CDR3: TGTGCCAGCAGATTATCGTCAGGGGGGGATACGCAGTATTTT. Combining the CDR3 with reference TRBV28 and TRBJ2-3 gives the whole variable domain DVKVTQSSRYLVKRTGEKVFLECVQDMDHENMFWYRQDPGLGLRLIYFSYDVKMKEKGDIPEGYSVSREKKERFSLILESASTNQTSMYLCASRLSSGGDTQYFGPGTRLTVL.

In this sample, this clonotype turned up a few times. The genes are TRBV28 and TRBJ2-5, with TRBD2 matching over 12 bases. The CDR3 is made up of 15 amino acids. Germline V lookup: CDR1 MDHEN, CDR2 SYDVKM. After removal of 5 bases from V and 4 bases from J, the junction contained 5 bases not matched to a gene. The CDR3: CASSPSGRAAETQYF. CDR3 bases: TGTGCCAGCAGTCCTAGCGGGAGGGCCGCAGAGACCCAGTACTTC.

CDR3 coding DNA: TGTGCCAGCAGTTACTCACCGGGACAGCCGATCCCGCACACAGATACGCAGTATTTT. It codes for CASSYSPGQPIPHTDTQYF. The chain has TRBV6-5 and TRBJ2-3, with 7 bases fitting TRBD1. Germline values: CDR1 MNHEY, CDR2 SVGAGI. The CDR3 covers 19 residues. The ends lost 0 bases at V and 2 bases at J; junction bases unmatched: 14.

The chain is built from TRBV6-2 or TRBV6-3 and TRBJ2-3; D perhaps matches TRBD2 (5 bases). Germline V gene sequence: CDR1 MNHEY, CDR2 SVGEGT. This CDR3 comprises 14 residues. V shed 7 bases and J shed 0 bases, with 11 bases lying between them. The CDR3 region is CASIKSGSTDTQYF. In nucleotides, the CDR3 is TGTGCCAGCATTAAGTCGGGGAGCACAGATACGCAGTATTTT.

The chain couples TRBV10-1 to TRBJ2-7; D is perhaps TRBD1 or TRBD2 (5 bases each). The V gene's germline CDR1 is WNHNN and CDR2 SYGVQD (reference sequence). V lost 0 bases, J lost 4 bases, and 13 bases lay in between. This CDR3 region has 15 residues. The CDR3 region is CASSESGQGGYEQYF. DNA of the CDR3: TGCGCCAGCAGTGAGTCCGGGCAGGGCGGGTACGAGCAGTACTTC.

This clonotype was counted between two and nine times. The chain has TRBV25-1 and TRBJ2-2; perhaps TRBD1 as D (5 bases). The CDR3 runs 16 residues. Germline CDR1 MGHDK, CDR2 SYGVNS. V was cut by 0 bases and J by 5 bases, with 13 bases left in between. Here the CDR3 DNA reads TGTGCCAGCAGTGAATATGTGGGGCGTGAGACCGGGGAGCTGTTTTTT. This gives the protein CASSEYVGRETGELFF.

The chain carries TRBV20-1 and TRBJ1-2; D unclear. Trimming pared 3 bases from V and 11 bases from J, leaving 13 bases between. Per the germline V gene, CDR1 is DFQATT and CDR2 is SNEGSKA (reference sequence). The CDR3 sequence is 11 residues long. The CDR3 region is CSASYGGIYTF. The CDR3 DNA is TGCAGTGCTAGTTACGGTGGGATTTACACCTTC.

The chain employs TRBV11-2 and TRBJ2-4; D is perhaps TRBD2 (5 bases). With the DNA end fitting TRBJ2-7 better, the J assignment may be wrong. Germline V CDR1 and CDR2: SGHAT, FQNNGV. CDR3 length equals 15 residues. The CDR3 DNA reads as TGTGCCAGCAGCCCCGGCGTCGGGGTCGACAACGAGCAGTACTTC. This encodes CASSPGVGVDNEQYF.

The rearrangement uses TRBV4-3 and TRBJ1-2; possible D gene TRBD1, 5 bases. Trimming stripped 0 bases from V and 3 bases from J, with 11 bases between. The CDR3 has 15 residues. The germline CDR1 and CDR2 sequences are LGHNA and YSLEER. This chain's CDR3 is CASSQDRGGDYGYTF. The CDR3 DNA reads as TGCGCCAGCAGCCAAGATAGGGGAGGGGACTATGGCTACACCTTC.

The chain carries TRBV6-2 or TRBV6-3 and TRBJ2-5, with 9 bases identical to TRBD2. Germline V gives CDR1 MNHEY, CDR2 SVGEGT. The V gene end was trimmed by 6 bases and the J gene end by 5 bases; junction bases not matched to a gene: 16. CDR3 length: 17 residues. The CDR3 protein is CASSPGTSRITTETQYF. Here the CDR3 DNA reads TGTGCCAGCAGCCCCGGGACTAGCAGGATAACAACGGAGACCCAGTACTTC.

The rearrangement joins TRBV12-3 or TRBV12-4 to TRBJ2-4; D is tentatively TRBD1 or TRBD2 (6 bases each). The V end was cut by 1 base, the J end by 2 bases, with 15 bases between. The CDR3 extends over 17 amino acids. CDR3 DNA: TGTGCCAGCAGTTTAGATGGGCAGGGGAGGCCCAAAAACATTCAGTACTTC. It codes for CASSLDGQGRPKNIQYF.

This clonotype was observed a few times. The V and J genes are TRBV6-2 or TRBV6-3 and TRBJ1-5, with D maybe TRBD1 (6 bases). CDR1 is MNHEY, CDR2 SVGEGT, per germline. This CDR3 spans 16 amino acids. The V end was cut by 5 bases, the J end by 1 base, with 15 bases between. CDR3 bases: TGTGCCAGCAGTCACGAACAGGGAGGAAGCAATCAGCCCCAGCATTTT. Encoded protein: CASSHEQGGSNQPQHF.

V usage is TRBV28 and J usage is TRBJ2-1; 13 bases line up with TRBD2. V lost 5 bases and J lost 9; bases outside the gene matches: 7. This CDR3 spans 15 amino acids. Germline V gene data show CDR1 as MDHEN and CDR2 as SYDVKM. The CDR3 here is CASSVTSGGAREQFF. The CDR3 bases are TGTGCCAGCAGTGTTACTAGCGGGGGGGCCCGTGAGCAGTTCTTC.

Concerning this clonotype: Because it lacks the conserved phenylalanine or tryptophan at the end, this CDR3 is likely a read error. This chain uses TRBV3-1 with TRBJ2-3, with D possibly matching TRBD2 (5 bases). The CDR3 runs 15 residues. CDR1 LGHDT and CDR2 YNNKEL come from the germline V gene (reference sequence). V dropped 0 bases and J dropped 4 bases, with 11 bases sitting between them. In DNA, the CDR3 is TGTGCCAGCAGCCAAGATCAAGGAGCGGCAGATACGCAGTATTTG. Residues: CASSQDQGAADTQYL.

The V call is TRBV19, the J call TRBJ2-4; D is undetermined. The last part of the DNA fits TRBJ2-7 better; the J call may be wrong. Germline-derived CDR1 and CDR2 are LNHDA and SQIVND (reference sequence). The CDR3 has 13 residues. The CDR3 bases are TGTGCCAGTTCGGCCAGCGCGGCCTACGAGCAGTACTTC. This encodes CASSASAAYEQYF.

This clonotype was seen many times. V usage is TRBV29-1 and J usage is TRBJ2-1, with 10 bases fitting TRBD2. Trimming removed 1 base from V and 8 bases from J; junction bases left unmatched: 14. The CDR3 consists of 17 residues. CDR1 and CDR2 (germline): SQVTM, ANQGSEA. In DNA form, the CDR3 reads TGCAGCGTTGAAGTACGGGTGGCTAGCGGGAGTATTTATGAGCAGTTCTTC. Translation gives CSVEVRVASGSIYEQFF.

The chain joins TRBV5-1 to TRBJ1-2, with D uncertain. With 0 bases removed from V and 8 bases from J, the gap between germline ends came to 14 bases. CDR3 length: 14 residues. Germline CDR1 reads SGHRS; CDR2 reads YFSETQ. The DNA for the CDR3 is TGCGCCAGCAGCTTGGGGTACCCCACGCGAGGCTACACCTTC. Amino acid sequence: CASSLGYPTRGYTF.

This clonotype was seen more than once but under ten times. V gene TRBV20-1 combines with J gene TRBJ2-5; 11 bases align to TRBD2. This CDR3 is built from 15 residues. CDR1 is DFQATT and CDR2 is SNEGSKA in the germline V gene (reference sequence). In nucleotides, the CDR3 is TGCAGCCTAATCACTAGCGGGAGAAATTCGGAGACCCAGTACTTC. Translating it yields CSLITSGRNSETQYF.

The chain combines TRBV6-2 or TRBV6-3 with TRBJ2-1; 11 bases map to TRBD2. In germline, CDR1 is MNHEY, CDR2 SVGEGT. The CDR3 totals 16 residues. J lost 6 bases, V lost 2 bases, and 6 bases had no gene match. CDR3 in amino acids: CASSYRQLAGVNEQFF. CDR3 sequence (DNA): TGTGCCAGCAGTTACCGCCAACTAGCGGGGGTCAATGAGCAGTTCTTC.

CDR3 coding DNA: TGTGCCAGCAGTCTCCCGGGGGACGAGCAGTACTTC. Translating gives CASSLPGDEQYF. This rearrangement joins TRBV12-3 or TRBV12-4 to TRBJ2-7, with D perhaps TRBD2 (6 bases). Trimming took 5 bases from V and 5 from J, leaving 10 bases between them. The CDR3 has 12 residues.